Sequencing of this TCR beta chain was carried out in a study of blood T cell repertoires in COVID-19 (dated by TCRdb to about 2020). Background for the entire study: Samples covering the acute and convalescent phases of COVID-19 were provided by collaborators in the United States, Italy and Spain. The sample metadata nearly always contained a de-identified subject ID, COVID-19 status, age in years and sex. Where HLA class I and class II types were available, the types were taken from metadata supplied by the sample provider, not from assay-based typing. The prospective study material was composed of cDNA or gDNA derived from T cells, B-cell-depleted T cells, or PBMCs. The samples were drawn from two sources: the first 160 participants of the ongoing ImmuneRACE study, and fewer than 1,500 subjects contributed by 6 global collaborators. A freely available public database, intended as a resource for researchers studying the immune response to SARS-CoV-2, is where the repertoires were released. The dataset comprised deeply sampled blood TCRbeta repertoires from subjects exposed to, actively infected with, or recovered from COVID-19.

In the prospective study, participants were roughly 18 to 95 years old, resided in fewer than 25 geographic areas of the United States, and were enrolled through a virtual design. Cohort assignment in the prospective study relied on participant-reported clinical history from a screening survey and a study questionnaire. In the prospective study, mobile phlebotomists collected whole blood, serum and a nasopharyngeal or oropharyngeal swab from each participant. Additional blood draws and questionnaires over a 2-month period could optionally be provided by prospective study participants. Before DNA extraction, blood samples from the prospective study were shipped at room temperature or frozen. The paper as a whole reports these results and caveats: How much clinical and demographic metadata was included differed by source and by participant, and the metadata was provided uncurated.

Measured from the cysteine to the phenylalanine, the CDR3 is 12 residues long. The retained sequence is limited to the CDR3, 36 bases, with the frame set at the first base. The germline V gene supplies CDR1 SNHLY and CDR2 FYNNEI. V is trimmed back by 5 bases and J by 7 bases, and the junction contains 5 bases that no gene match accounts for. Remarks on this clone: Its antigen is unknown. Base qualities are missing; no much larger clone stands one base away.

TCRbeta CDR3 regions were amplified from genomic DNA using the immunoSEQ Assay, a bias-controlled multiplex PCR. Concerning the study's data processing: The number of nucleated cells in each sample was estimated from the amplification of reference gene primers within the assay. Sequence reads were collapsed and filtered to measure the absolute abundance of every unique TCRbeta CDR3 rearrangement. For each sample, productive Simpson clonality was calculated as the square root of Simpson's diversity index across productive rearrangements. In TCRdb, the immuneACCESS table is reduced to in-frame sequences with V and J assigned. These tables do not hold every clone; where another copy was compared, an unresolved V gene accounts for under half, and the others remain unexplained. V, J and clone size were drawn from that table, and D and trimming were deduced from the DNA. The sample data list 200,000 to 300,000 clones, and about 87% of these were observed just once. The top ten constitute more than 0.95% of the sample.

The sequencing input was PBMCs or T cells enriched from blood (not recorded which). This receptor was taken from a woman in her 40s with acute COVID-19. The rearrangement combines TRBV2 with TRBJ2-7; TRBD1 fits 7 bases in the junction. The CDR3 amino acid sequence is: CASSPTGQEQYF. The base sequence is TGTGCCAGCAGTCCCACGGGACAGGAGCAGTACTTC.